The TCR beta chain described here comes from a study of response to subunit inactivated influenza vaccine. TCRdb used MiXCR to reprocess the RT-PCR reads, holding one entry per CDR3 protein. Here the sample spans more than 450,000 distinct CDR3 sequences, approximately 11% being singletons. The trim removed 3 bases at V and 3 bases at J, leaving 6 bases unmatched. The CDR3 covers 15 residues. Germline values: CDR1 SGDLS, CDR2 YYNGEE. The sample was also linked to a second study, of T cells expressing NK-cell markers. As reported in that work: 5'RACE template switching built TCR beta cDNA with unique molecular identifiers. CD3+CD56+NKG2C+, CD3+CD56+NKG2C- and CD3+CD56-NKG2C+ T cells, once sorted, supplied the TCR beta repertoires. A range of about 1.0-8% of CD8+ T cells consisted of dominant NKG2C+ clonotypes in 5 or 6 donors. One observes that, in a few donors, these clonotypes were also the leading ones within the CD3+CD56-NKG2C+ fraction. Uncertainty persisted over the HCMV specificity of expanded NKG2C+ T cell clones.

The receptor's source is a man aged 50 to 60 who received an inactivated influenza vaccine. Sample: PBMCs from blood, taken on the day of vaccination. V and J are TRBV9 and TRBJ2-3; TRBD1 aligns across 8 bases. The CDR3 DNA reads TGTGCCAGCAGCGCTGACAGGGGAACAACAGATACGCAGTATTTT. Amino acids: CASSADRGTTDTQYF.